The 6 T cell receptor beta chains presented below share a single source sample, sequenced in a study of T cells in Graves' hyperthyroidism and ophthalmopathy. Amplification targeted TCR beta CDR3 regions from RNA transcripts. The HTBI set primed first-round TCR CDR3 RT-PCR. TCRdb re-called the multiplex PCR reads through MiXCR, storing one row per CDR3 protein. The table records fewer than 650,000 distinct CDR3 sequences, around 14% of them present only once. Sequences were obtained from blood. Receptors originate from a woman in her 30s with Graves' hyperthyroidism that later progressed to Graves' ophthalmopathy.

In this sample, this clonotype turned up many times. The chain combines TRBV12-3 or TRBV12-4 with TRBJ1-6; D perhaps matches TRBD1 (5 bases). V was cut by 10 bases and J by 5 bases, with 12 bases left in between. This CDR3 contains 13 residues. CDR3 residues: CATKGTDNSPLHF. The CDR3 coding sequence is TGTGCCACCAAGGGGACCGATAATTCACCCCTCCACTTT.

There are a few counts of this clonotype. The chain carries TRBV20-1 and TRBJ2-1; 13 bases map to TRBD2. CDR3 size: 14 residues. J was trimmed by 8 bases and V by 7 bases; bases with no gene match: 8. The germline V gene encodes CDR1 DFQATT and CDR2 SNEGSKA (reference sequence). The CDR3 region is CSVLGLAGVDEQFF. CDR3 sequence (DNA): TGCAGTGTTCTAGGACTAGCGGGAGTCGATGAGCAGTTCTTC.

CDR3 coding DNA: TGTGCCAGTAGTCGAACCAGTACAACCGGGGAGCTGTTTTTT. Translated, it gives CASSRTSTTGELFF. This sequence joins TRBV19 and TRBJ2-2; D is uncertain. V was shortened by 5 bases and J by 5 bases, with 12 bases between the two germline ends. The germline V gene has CDR1 LNHDA and CDR2 SQIVND (reference sequence). The CDR3 consists of 14 residues.

The table lists this clonotype with many counts. The chain uses TRBV12-3 or TRBV12-4 and TRBJ1-2; 8 bases map to TRBD1. Trimming took 6 bases from V and 4 from J; bases not matched to a gene: 10. The CDR3 totals 15 residues. DNA of the CDR3: TGTGCCAGCAGCGATCAGGGGGCGCCAATCTATGGCTACACCTTC. It encodes CASSDQGAPIYGYTF.

The chain couples TRBV28 to TRBJ1-2; 11 nucleotides agree with TRBD1. Germline V gene data show CDR1 as MDHEN and CDR2 as SYDVKM. V was pared by 4 bases and J by 8 bases, with 6 bases of the junction left unmatched. The CDR3 consists of 14 residues. CDR3 nucleotides: TGTGCCAGCAGTTCTGGACAGGGGGCGCAAGGCTACACCTTC. It encodes CASSSGQGAQGYTF.

This clonotype was seen a handful of times. The rearrangement links TRBV29-1 to TRBJ2-7; 10 bases are a match to TRBD1. Germline assignment: CDR1 SQVTM and CDR2 ANQGSEA. The CDR3 is 12 amino acids. Trimming at V came to 7 bases and at J to 3 bases, leaving 3 bases not matched to a gene. The CDR3 DNA reads TGCAGCGGGGGACAGGGGTTCTACGAGCAGTACTTC. This codes for CSGGQGFYEQYF.